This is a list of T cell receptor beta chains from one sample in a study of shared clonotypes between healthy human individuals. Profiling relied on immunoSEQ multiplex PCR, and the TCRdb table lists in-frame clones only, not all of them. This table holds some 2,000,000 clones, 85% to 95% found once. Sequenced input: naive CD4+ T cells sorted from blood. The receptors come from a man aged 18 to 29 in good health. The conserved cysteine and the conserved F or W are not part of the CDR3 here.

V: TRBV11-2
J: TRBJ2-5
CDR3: ASSPSGLGSGETQY

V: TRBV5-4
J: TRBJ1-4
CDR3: ASSQDRGNEKLF

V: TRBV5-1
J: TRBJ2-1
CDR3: ASSLSREGEQF

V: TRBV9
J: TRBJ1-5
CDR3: ASSARDSTWPQH

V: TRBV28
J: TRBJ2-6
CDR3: ASRGQGFPGANVLT

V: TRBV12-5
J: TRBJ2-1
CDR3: ATQASSYNEQF

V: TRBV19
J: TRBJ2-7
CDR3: ASSIDRSSYEQY

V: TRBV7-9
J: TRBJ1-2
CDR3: ASSGLAYYGYT

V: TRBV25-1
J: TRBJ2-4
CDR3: ASRSYGAGIQY

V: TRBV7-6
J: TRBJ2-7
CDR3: ASSSSSSGRLYEQY

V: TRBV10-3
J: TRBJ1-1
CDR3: AISRSGGQNTEAF

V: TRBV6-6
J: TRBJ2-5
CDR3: ASSARFSETQY

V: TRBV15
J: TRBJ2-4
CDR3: ATSREGLAKNIQY

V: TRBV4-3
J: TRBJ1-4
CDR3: ASSRSTGSTNEKLF

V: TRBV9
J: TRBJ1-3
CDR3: ASSVAGDRAGNTIY

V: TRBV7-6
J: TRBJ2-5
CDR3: ASSSWRETQY

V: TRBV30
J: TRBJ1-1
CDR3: AWSYNRLGTEAF

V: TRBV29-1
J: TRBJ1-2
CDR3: SVEDRGGDGYT

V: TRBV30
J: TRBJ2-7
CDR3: AWSKGTGSYEQY

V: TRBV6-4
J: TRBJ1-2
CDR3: ASSVRDRAYYNYGYT

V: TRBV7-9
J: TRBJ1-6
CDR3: ASSRLPTGANSPLH

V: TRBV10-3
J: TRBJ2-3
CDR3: AISESDTQY

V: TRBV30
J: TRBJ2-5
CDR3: AWSTNGETQY

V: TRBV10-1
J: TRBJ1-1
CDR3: ASSESNTAMNTEAF

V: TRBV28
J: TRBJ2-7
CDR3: ATDRDGSSYEQY

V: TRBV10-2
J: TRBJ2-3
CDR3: ASSDRERTDTQY

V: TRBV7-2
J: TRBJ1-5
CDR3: ASSLRSQPQH

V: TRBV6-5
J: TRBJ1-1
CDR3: ASSFQLNMNTEAF

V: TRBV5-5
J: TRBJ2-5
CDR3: ASTSVAQETQY

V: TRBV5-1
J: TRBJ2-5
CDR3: ASSWLTSGSSWEETQY

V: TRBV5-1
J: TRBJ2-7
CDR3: ASSLSGAYEQY

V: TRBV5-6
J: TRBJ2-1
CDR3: ASSFDSDRRNEQF

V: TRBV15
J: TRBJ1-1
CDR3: ATGGRFESAF

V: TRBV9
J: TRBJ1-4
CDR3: ASSVGVTGNEKLF

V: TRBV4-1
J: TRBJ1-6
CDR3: ASSHRGGSPLH

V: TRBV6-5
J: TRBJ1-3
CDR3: ASRGQGSGNTIY

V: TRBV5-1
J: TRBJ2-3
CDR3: ASSLATITDTQY